The TCR beta chain under discussion was sequenced for a study of cytomegalovirus exposure and HLA in healthy donors (dated by TCRdb to between 2016 and 2019). Turning to the overall study: According to an earlier analysis of 587 of the donors, 150 million to 200 million T cells yielded 90 million to 130 million unique TCR beta sequences and around 280 Gb of sequence data. The study was designed to test whether signatures of past pathogen exposure could be identified by cataloging public T cell receptors. Approximately 300 gigabases of sequencing data and 70 million to 100 million unique TCR sequences made up an early release that covered 500 to 650 HLA-typed donors. Among 350 to 400 genotyped donors of the cohort, an average of 235,054 unique TCR beta nucleotide sequences were sequenced per donor, 15% to 20% of them non-productive. Donor age, sex, ethnicity and CMV serostatus were collected together with the repertoire data. Along with the approximately 600-subject first cohort, a separate validation cohort of around 110 different subjects was used. Roughly 5 DR-DQ haplotypes were handled as single units for association and clustering, since linkage in the cohort was strong. To predict cytomegalovirus infection status, the study combined high-throughput TCR immunosequencing, statistical association of individual TCRs with disease status, and machine learning. Every discovery cohort repertoire had been produced on one sequencing platform. Genome-wide SNP genotypes for about 55% of the roughly 670 donors were used in a later genetic analysis, which treated that subset as a discovery cohort. A later analysis re-examined previously published TCR beta repertoires from around 670 donors and added high-resolution HLA genotyping to investigate patterns of TCR occurrence. In the later analysis, no new phenotypic data were used to find candidate immune exposures; instead, reliance was placed on TCR beta sequences and their occurrence across donors. Typing coverage differed by locus: A, B, C, DRB1 and DQB1 were typed in roughly 629-630 donors, DQA1 in about 500, DPA1 in some 600, and DPB1 in just under 490. The study profiled the T cell repertoires of fewer than 850 subjects by immunosequencing and related them to cytomegalovirus serostatus. Of the 300 to 450 genotyped donors, over 80% were placed in the genetic ancestry cluster associated with self-reported Caucasian donors. HLA typing covered class I and class II loci at four-digit resolution. To decide whether each TCR beta V gene segment behaved as functional or pseudogenic, an earlier analysis of several hundred of the donors relied on high-throughput TCR beta sequencing.

This clone has just one count. This receptor's antigen is unknown. Nothing much larger sits one base from this clone, and base qualities are not available. Paper-wide results and their limitations: Specific HLA alleles were associated with more than 15,000 TCR beta sequences at a false discovery rate of 0.05 in a later analysis. Three of the identified cytomegalovirus-associated TCR beta chains were confirmed in vitro to be specific for cytomegalovirus antigens. HLA typing was unavailable for some donors at each locus, so association tests used only the typed subset. A later analysis reported that several top co-occurrence clusters appeared linked to parvovirus B19, influenza, CMV and Epstein-Barr virus. A total of 164 TCR beta chains were listed by the study as associated with cytomegalovirus. In a later analysis, HLA-associated TCR beta chains showed more clonal expansion and lower generation probabilities than non-associated chains that were equally common. According to a later genetic analysis, donors in an Asian-associated ancestry cluster had fewer N-insertions in productive TCRs than the roughly 670-donor mean. In a later analysis, most CMV-associated TCR beta chains were found to appear HLA-restricted, with HLA associations seemingly driven largely by CMV exposure. The sequencing pipeline was judged likely to have produced a cluster of highly shared sequence variants as a technical artifact. The earlier analysis of nearly 600 of the donors excluded around 17 rarely observed V segments, including chromosome 9 orphons, because counts were too low. An earlier analysis of approximately 540 of the donors showed that most TCR beta V segments appeared in productive rearrangements either about 87% or about 30% of the time, which broadly matched IMGT annotations. A further reported finding was that TCR beta sequences accurately predicted the HLA-A and HLA-B alleles for most subjects in the first cohort. Most TCR sequences were seen in very few donors, while some public TCRs were found in many individuals. The cohort was sequenced for TCR beta chains only, and without alpha or paired-chain data the features that could be detected were limited. Assigning TCR associations to individual alleles was difficult when HLA alleles, especially DR and DQ, strongly co-occurred. The classifier was reported to diagnose cytomegalovirus status with high specificity and sensitivity in both the original cohort and the validation cohort. In a later genetic analysis, a missense DCLRE1C variant was associated with V-gene and J-gene trimming of TCR beta chains, and the association was replicated in an independent cohort. The authors suggested that the approach could potentially be generalized to other disease states and immunological phenotypes. Some IMGT-functional V segments, including TRBV6-2 and TRBV6-3, could not be distinguished by the 87-base-pair reads and were therefore excluded. Linkage disequilibrium might explain the correlated functional status among segregating V segments, but an unknown experimental factor could not be ruled out. Immune exposure information for the cohort was limited to CMV serostatus. A later analysis found that TCR association rates varied across HLA loci, with DRB1 alleles showing the most associated TCRs and HLA-C alleles the fewest. Roughly uniform sequencing depth across donors was assumed in presence/absence analyses, although this assumption may not hold.

For this chain, trimming is 3 bases at the V end and 5 bases at the J end, and the number of junction bases without a gene match is 9. Spanning cysteine to phenylalanine, the CDR3 consists of 17 amino acids. Left in the record is the CDR3 DNA by itself, 51 bases read in frame from the first base. The germline V gene encodes CDR1 LGHNT and CDR2 FRNRAP. The cohort was made up of 500 to 800 healthy bone marrow donors. Cohort members were all nominally healthy when sampled, although unrecorded immune exposures were likely present. The donor was CMV seropositive and belonged to the group of 250 to 350 seropositive cohort members. Each donor provided a peripheral blood sample, and peripheral blood mononuclear cells were used for TCR beta sequencing. The Qiagen DNeasy Blood Extraction Kit was used to extract genomic DNA from the blood cell samples. The protocol used for the library was the immunoSEQ multiplex PCR assay. For the multiplex PCR, a mixture combining 60 forward primers for TCR Vbeta segments and 13 reverse primers for TCR Jbeta segments was used. A multiplex PCR assay on genomic DNA amplified the CDR3 region of rearranged TCR beta genes. Amplified TCR beta libraries were sequenced as 87-base-pair reads on the Illumina HiSeq System. Turning to the authors' computational methods: In a later analysis, tens of millions of unique TCR beta chains were counted across the 500 to 850 repertoires, and around 11 million of these chains were shared by at least two donors. A nearest-neighbor algorithm error-corrected the raw reads and collapsed the reads into unique sequences, merging closely related sequences to remove PCR and sequencing errors. CDR3 sequences were aligned to IMGT reference sequences to assign V, D and J gene segments. For a sequence to be retained, at least a six-nucleotide match to both a V gene segment and a J gene segment was required. Rearrangements were classified as productive when the CDR3 lacked stop codons and remained in frame with V and J, and all other rearrangements were classified as non-productive. Following IMGT convention, CDR3 was defined as the stretch from the second conserved V-encoded cysteine up to the conserved J-encoded phenylalanine. In an earlier analysis of more than 550 of the donors, sequences lacking an unambiguous match to a single V gene segment were excluded. In an earlier analysis of some 590 of the donors, V segments were called functional above 56.7% productive rearrangements and were called segregating when the between-donor standard deviation exceeded 5%. A statistical classification framework was built to diagnose cytomegalovirus status from the catalog of TCR beta chain sequences. In a later analysis, V and J genes were assigned by comparing TCR nucleotide sequences against IMGT/GENE-DB human TR gene sequences. A later analysis assigned CDR3 sequences and most-parsimonious VDJ recombination scenarios with the TCRdist pipeline. In a later analysis, each TCR beta chain was defined by its CDR3 amino acid sequence together with its V-gene family, and reads lacking a unique V-gene family were excluded. As a way to deal with suspected cross-contamination and a sequencing artifact, a later analysis dropped more than 500 nucleotide sequences that were highly shared and had low generation probability. In a later analysis, a clonal expansion index was calculated for each public chain from normalized within-repertoire ranks of inferred template counts. In a later analysis, generation probabilities were computed with a VDJ recombination model fitted to out-of-frame rearrangements, and the resulting probabilities were checked against IGoR. In a later analysis, TCR-TCR, TCR-HLA and TCR-CMV co-occurrence was scored with hypergeometric tests, and a repertoire-size bias correction was applied to TCR pairs. In a later analysis, false discovery rates were estimated by permuting HLA or CMV assignments 20 times. A later analysis grouped co-occurring TCRs with DBSCAN, adding TCRdist sequence similarity when clustering within HLA-allele-positive subsets. Repertoires with fewer than 30,000 or more than 120,000 public chains, plus five repertoires with anomalous nucleotide sharing, were excluded from co-occurrence clustering. TCRdb retrieved this table from immuneACCESS and kept in-frame rearrangements only. Not all clones are present; in checked studies, unresolved V genes account for under half, and no reason is known for the remainder. V and J calls plus clone size are reproduced from that table; the DNA served to infer D and trimming. The sample yields more than 50,000 clones; more than 65% were counted once. The ten largest make up roughly 36% of the sample.

This TCR derives from a man aged 40-49 years in good health and CMV-seropositive. The receptor chain draws on TRBV12-5 and TRBJ2-5, with 13 junctional bases fitting TRBD2. The sequenced sample consisted of PBMCs. The base sequence is TGTGCTAGTGGTTTTCGGCGAACTAGCGGGGGGGCTGAGACCCAGTACTTC. Its protein product is CASGFRRTSGGAETQYF.